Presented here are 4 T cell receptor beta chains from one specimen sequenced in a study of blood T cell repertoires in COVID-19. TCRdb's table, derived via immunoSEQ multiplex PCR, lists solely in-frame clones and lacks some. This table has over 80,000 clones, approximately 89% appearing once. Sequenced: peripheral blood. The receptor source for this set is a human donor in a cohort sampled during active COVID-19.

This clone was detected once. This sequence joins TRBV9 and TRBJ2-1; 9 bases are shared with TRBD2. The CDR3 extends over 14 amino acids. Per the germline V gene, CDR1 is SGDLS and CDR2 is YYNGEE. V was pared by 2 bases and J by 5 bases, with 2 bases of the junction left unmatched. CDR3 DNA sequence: TGTGCCAGCAGCGTGGGACTAGCAGACAATGAGCAGTTCTTC. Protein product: CASSVGLADNEQFF.

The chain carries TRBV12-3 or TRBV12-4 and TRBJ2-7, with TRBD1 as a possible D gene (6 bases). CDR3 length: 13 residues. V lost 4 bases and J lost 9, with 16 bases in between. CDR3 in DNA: TGTGCCAGCAGTTCATCAAACAGGGTTGGGCAGTACTTC. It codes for CASSSSNRVGQYF.

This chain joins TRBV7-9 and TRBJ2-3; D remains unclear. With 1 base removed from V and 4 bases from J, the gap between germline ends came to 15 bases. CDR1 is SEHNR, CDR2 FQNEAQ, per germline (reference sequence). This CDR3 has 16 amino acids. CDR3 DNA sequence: TGTGCCAGCAGCTTAGGGTTATCCGTAGATGCAGATACGCAGTATTTT. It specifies CASSLGLSVDADTQYF.

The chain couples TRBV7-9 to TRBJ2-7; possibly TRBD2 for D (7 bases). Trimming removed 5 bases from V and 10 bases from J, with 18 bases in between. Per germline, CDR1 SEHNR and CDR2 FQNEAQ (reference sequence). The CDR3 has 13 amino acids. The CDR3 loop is CASSQAGDRPQYF. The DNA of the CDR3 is TGTGCCAGCAGCCAGGCGGGAGACAGGCCTCAGTACTTC.